The rows below give T cell receptor beta chains drawn from one sample of a study of blood T cell repertoires in COVID-19. TCRdb's table, derived via immunoSEQ multiplex PCR, lists solely in-frame clones and lacks some. The repertoire holds nearly 300,000 clones, with approximately 90% as singletons. Sample: peripheral blood. Receptors were obtained from a woman in her twenties or thirties who had recovered from COVID-19. Each CDR3 is given without its conserved first and last residue.

V: TRBV7-2; CDR3: ASSLAGTGGTDTQY
V: TRBV5-4; CDR3: ASSWTGGADGYT
V: TRBV6-5; CDR3: ASSGQGNTIY
V: TRBV3-1/TRBV3-2; CDR3: ASSRTESNYGYT
V: TRBV5-1; CDR3: ASSLATSPQY
V: TRBV7-6; CDR3: ASSKGRGQGVNGYT
V: TRBV5-1; CDR3: ASSFTSSLGDTQY
V: TRBV9; CDR3: ASTAGGSTDTQY
V: TRBV6-4; CDR3: ASSDSDRGSGANVLT
V: TRBV4-2; CDR3: ASSPGQGFDTIY
V: TRBV5-1; CDR3: ASSLGSHRVGDTQY
V: TRBV5-1; CDR3: ASSSNFDIAYEQY
V: TRBV30; CDR3: ASKDKGLVEQY
V: TRBV7-9; CDR3: ASSLTGQGVHGYT
V: TRBV5-6; CDR3: ASSAGGNYEQF
V: TRBV28; CDR3: ASRLAGGETYEQY
V: TRBV7-2; CDR3: ASSLTSGETYEQY
V: TRBV10-3; CDR3: AISVGTAQSEQY
V: TRBV29-1; CDR3: SVAGGHQETQY
V: TRBV7-3; CDR3: ASSDRGSYEQY
V: TRBV6-5; CDR3: ASSYSGGGFYGYT
V: TRBV5-1; CDR3: ASRLAGGHQETQY
V: TRBV7-3; CDR3: ASSLMVSGDRF